This TCR beta chain was identified during a study of cytomegalovirus exposure and HLA in healthy donors listed by TCRdb under 2017. Turning to the overall study: In an earlier analysis of 450 to 750 of the donors, about 260 Gb of sequence data and about 110 million unique TCR beta sequences from 150 million to 200 million T cells were reported. An early release that covered fewer than 800 HLA-typed donors contained around 330 gigabases of sequencing data and 65 million to 100 million unique TCR sequences. Among the roughly 400 genotyped donors, around 79% belonged to the genetic ancestry cluster associated with self-reported Caucasian donors. The aim of the study was to test whether cataloging public T cell receptors could identify signatures of past pathogen exposure. The T cell repertoires of 666 subjects were profiled by immunosequencing and related to cytomegalovirus serostatus. Besides the first cohort of more than 650 subjects, a separate validation cohort made up of 120 different subjects was used. To predict cytomegalovirus infection status, the study combined high-throughput TCR immunosequencing, statistical association of individual TCRs with disease status, and machine learning. In a later analysis, previously published TCR beta repertoires from 666 donors were re-analyzed and high-resolution HLA genotyping was added so that TCR occurrence patterns could be studied. Rather than using new phenotypic data, the later analysis identified candidate immune exposures from TCR beta sequences and from how often those sequences occurred across donors. To decide whether each TCR beta V gene segment behaved as functional or pseudogenic, an earlier analysis of some 600 of the donors relied on high-throughput TCR beta sequencing. Alongside the repertoire data, information on donor age, sex, ethnicity and CMV serostatus was compiled. Genome-wide SNP genotypes for about 55% of the roughly 670 donors were used in a later genetic analysis, which treated that subset as a discovery cohort. All discovery cohort repertoires had been generated using a single sequencing platform. Class I and class II HLA loci were covered by the typing at four-digit resolution. Typing coverage differed by locus: A, B, C, DRB1 and DQB1 were typed in roughly 620-630 donors, DQA1 in 522, DPA1 in some 600, and DPB1 in around 440. About five DR-DQ haplotypes were treated as single units for association and clustering because of strong linkage in the cohort. Among around 400 genotyped donors of the cohort, an average of around 250,000 unique TCR beta nucleotide sequences was sequenced per donor, of which about 18% were non-productive. Broad study findings and their caveats: In a later genetic analysis, fewer N-insertions in productive TCRs were reported among donors in an Asian-associated ancestry cluster than the approximately 670-donor mean. In both the original and validation cohorts, the classifier was reported to diagnose cytomegalovirus status with high specificity and sensitivity. According to the authors, the approach could potentially be generalized to other disease states and immunological phenotypes. Correlated functional status among segregating V segments might be attributable to linkage disequilibrium, but an unknown experimental factor could not be ruled out. According to a later analysis, TCR association rates differed among HLA loci, with DRB1 alleles showing the most associated TCRs and HLA-C alleles showing the fewest. A cluster of highly shared sequence variants was judged likely to represent a technical artifact of the sequencing pipeline. Strong co-occurrence of HLA alleles, especially DR and DQ, made assigning TCR associations to individual alleles difficult. In an earlier analysis of 587 of the donors, most TCR beta V segments appeared in productive rearrangements about 87% or about 30% of the time, broadly matching IMGT annotations. Most CMV-associated TCR beta chains appeared to be HLA-restricted in a later analysis, and the HLA associations seemed to be driven largely by CMV exposure. V-gene and J-gene trimming of TCR beta chains was associated with a missense DCLRE1C variant in a later genetic analysis, and the association was replicated in an independent cohort. The only immune exposure information available for the cohort was CMV serostatus. At a false discovery rate of 0.05, a later analysis linked around 17,000 TCR beta sequences to specific HLA alleles. A further reported finding was that TCR beta sequences accurately predicted the HLA-A and HLA-B alleles for most subjects in the first cohort. HLA typing was unavailable for some donors at each locus, so association tests used only the typed subset. The cohort was sequenced for TCR beta chains only, and without alpha or paired-chain data the features that could be detected were limited. A later analysis found that HLA-associated TCR beta chains were more clonally expanded and had lower generation probabilities than equally common non-associated chains. Across donors, most TCR sequences were observed very rarely, whereas some public TCRs were present in many individuals. Three of the identified cytomegalovirus-associated TCR beta chains were confirmed in vitro to be specific for cytomegalovirus antigens. The 87-base-pair reads could not distinguish some IMGT-functional V segments, including TRBV6-2 and TRBV6-3, so those segments were excluded. Because counts were too low, some 17 rarely observed V segments, including chromosome 9 orphons, were left out of the earlier analysis of approximately 580 of the donors. The study listed 164 TCR beta chains as associated with cytomegalovirus. A later analysis reported that several top co-occurrence clusters appeared linked to parvovirus B19, influenza, CMV and Epstein-Barr virus. Presence/absence analyses assumed roughly uniform sequencing depth across donors, an assumption that may not hold.

Receptor amplification or capture employed the immunoSEQ multiplex PCR assay. The multiplex PCR relied on a mix of 60 forward primers for TCR Vbeta segments and 13 reverse primers for TCR Jbeta segments. The CDR3 region of rearranged TCR beta genes was amplified from genomic DNA with a multiplex PCR assay. The Illumina HiSeq System was used to sequence the amplified TCR beta libraries as 87-base-pair reads. The source study handled its data this way. In a later analysis, some 80 million unique TCR beta chains were counted across the 500 to 850 repertoires, and around 10 million of these chains were shared by at least two donors. Raw reads were error-corrected and collapsed into unique sequences with a nearest-neighbor algorithm that merged closely related sequences to remove PCR and sequencing errors. CDR3 sequences were aligned to IMGT reference sequences to assign V, D and J gene segments. For a sequence to be retained, a match of at least six nucleotides to both a V gene segment and a J gene segment was required. Rearrangements were classified as productive when the CDR3 lacked stop codons and remained in frame with V and J, and all other rearrangements were classified as non-productive. CDR3 was defined according to IMGT convention as the region running from the second conserved V-encoded cysteine to the conserved J-encoded phenylalanine. The earlier analysis of 500 to 600 of the donors excluded sequences that lacked an unambiguous match to a single V gene segment. In an earlier analysis of approximately 560 of the donors, a V segment was called functional when productive rearrangements were above 56.7%, and segregating when the standard deviation between donors exceeded 5%. To diagnose cytomegalovirus status from the catalog of TCR beta chain sequences, a statistical classification framework was built. A later analysis assigned V and J genes by comparing TCR nucleotide sequences with IMGT/GENE-DB human TR gene sequences. Using the TCRdist pipeline, a later analysis assigned CDR3 sequences along with most-parsimonious VDJ recombination scenarios. A later analysis defined each TCR beta chain by its CDR3 amino acid sequence plus V-gene family, and excluded reads lacking a unique V-gene family. A later analysis removed 600 or so highly shared, low-generation-probability nucleotide sequences to deal with suspected cross-contamination and a sequencing artifact. In a later analysis, a clonal expansion index for each public chain was calculated from normalized within-repertoire ranks of inferred template counts. In a later analysis, generation probabilities were computed using a VDJ recombination model fitted to out-of-frame rearrangements, and the results were checked against IGoR. A later analysis scored TCR-TCR, TCR-HLA and TCR-CMV co-occurrence with hypergeometric tests, applying a repertoire-size bias correction to TCR pairs. False discovery rates were estimated in a later analysis by permuting HLA or CMV assignments 20 times. In a later analysis, co-occurring TCRs were grouped using DBSCAN, and TCRdist sequence similarity was added for clustering within HLA-allele-positive subsets. Repertoires with fewer than 30,000 or more than 120,000 public chains, plus five repertoires with anomalous nucleotide sharing, were excluded from co-occurrence clustering. TCRdb provides this immuneACCESS table in a form limited to in-frame rearrangements. Some clones are lacking; in checked studies, under half of them reflect an unresolved V gene, and why the rest are absent is not known. V, J and clone size derive from that table, while D and trimming were established from the DNA sequence. The table held for this sample gives 200,000 to 250,000 clones. The top ten clones comprise approximately 0.98% of the sample.

The cohort was made up of roughly 670 healthy bone marrow donors. At the time of sampling, all cohort members were nominally healthy, though unrecorded immune exposures were likely present. The donor was CMV seropositive and was included in the group of approximately 300 seropositive cohort members. A peripheral blood sample was provided by each donor, and peripheral blood mononuclear cells were used for TCR beta sequencing. Genomic DNA was extracted from the blood cell samples with the Qiagen DNeasy Blood Extraction Kit. From the cysteine up to the phenylalanine, the CDR3 has a length of 15 residues. Of all the DNA, just the CDR3 is kept, 45 bases in frame from base 1. The germline V gene gives CDR1 as SGHRS and CDR2 as YFSETQ. The germline ends are 15 bases apart after V is trimmed by 4 bases and J by 3 bases. A note on this clone: Its antigen remains unidentified.

The specimen was PBMCs. The chain links TRBV5-1 with TRBJ2-3, and perhaps TRBD2 as D gene, on 6 matching bases. The source of this sequence is a woman younger than 45 in good health and CMV-seropositive. The DNA reads TGCGCCAGCAGCGCATCCGGGAGTGGGACAGATACGCAGTATTTT. This yields the protein CASSASGSGTDTQYF.